Presented here are 15 T cell receptor beta chains from one specimen sequenced in a study of beta chain features in type 1 diabetes. Sequencing targeted expressed TCRB transcripts, as all isolated RNA had been reverse transcribed. TCRdb's table, derived via immunoSEQ multiplex PCR, lists solely in-frame clones and lacks some. Of under 400,000 clones listed, around an eighth are singletons. Sequencing input: naive CD4+ T cells from blood. These receptors originate from a man in his late teens or twenties in good health.

This clone was detected a few times. This chain uses TRBV15 with TRBJ2-1, with 10 positions matching TRBD2. The CDR3 sequence is 17 residues long. The trim removed 5 bases at V and 4 bases at J, leaving 11 bases unmatched. Germline lookup yields CDR1 LNHNV and CDR2 YYDKDF (reference sequence). The CDR3 DNA is TGTGCCACCAGCCGAACGGCCGCTAGCGGGAGTTACAATGAGCAGTTCTTC. Translation gives CATSRTAASGSYNEQFF.

The V gene is TRBV7-2, the J gene TRBJ2-5; 9 bases fit TRBD1. Germline loops: CDR1 SGHTA, CDR2 FQGNSA. The CDR3 consists of 15 residues. Losses at the gene ends were 5 bases for V and 2 bases for J; bases not matched to a gene: 6. The CDR3 DNA reads as TGTGCCAGCAGCCCGATGGGACAGGGACAAGAGACCCAGTACTTC. Translated: CASSPMGQGQETQYF.

This clone was observed a few times. V gene TRBV28 combines with J gene TRBJ2-7, with 7 bases matching TRBD2. The V gene's germline CDR1 is MDHEN and CDR2 SYDVKM. The CDR3 length is 14 residues. V was pared by 4 bases and J by 2 bases, with 5 bases of the junction left unmatched. The DNA for the CDR3 is TGTGCCAGCAGTTATCGGGAGGAGGCCTACGAGCAGTACTTC. Translating gives CASSYREEAYEQYF.

This clone was counted between two and nine times. The DNA of the CDR3 is TGTGCCAGCAGTCCCGGGGGGGGTGAGACCCAGTACTTC. It is translated as CASSPGGGETQYF. V and J are TRBV2 and TRBJ2-5, with TRBD2 identical over 8 bases. The CDR3 is 13 residues long. The J segment lost 5 bases and the V segment lost 5 bases, leaving 4 bases of the junction unmatched. Germline values: CDR1 SNHLY, CDR2 FYNNEI.

The chain employs TRBV4-3 and TRBJ1-5, with a possible D match to TRBD1 (5 bases). The germline V and J ends were trimmed by 2 bases and 0 bases, with 14 bases remaining between them. Looked up from germline, CDR1 is LGHNA and CDR2 is YSLEER. CDR3 length: 17 residues. For the CDR3, the DNA is TGCGCCAGCAGCCAACATTTAGCTACAGGTAGCAATCAGCCCCAGCATTTT. Residues: CASSQHLATGSNQPQHF.

V usage is TRBV7-9 and J usage is TRBJ2-1, with TRBD2 matching 10 bases. V shed 5 bases, J shed 5 bases, and the junction held 6 bases outside the gene matches. The CDR3 is 15 amino acids. CDR1 and CDR2 (germline): SEHNR, FQNEAQ (reference sequence). The CDR3 protein is CASSAIGTSDNEQFF. CDR3 sequence (DNA): TGTGCCAGCAGCGCGATCGGGACTAGCGACAATGAGCAGTTCTTC.

V and J are TRBV18 and TRBJ2-7, with 7 nucleotides matching TRBD1. The V and J ends lost 3 bases and 0 bases, in that order; junction bases with no gene match: 2. This CDR3 comprises 14 residues. In germline, CDR1 is KGHSH, CDR2 LQKENI. This chain's CDR3 is CASSPGQSSYEQYF. The CDR3 region has the DNA TGTGCCAGCTCACCGGGACAGAGCTCCTACGAGCAGTACTTC.

The rearrangement joins TRBV28 to TRBJ2-5; a weak D match, TRBD1 (6 bases). V was shortened by 5 bases and J by 7 bases, with 20 bases between the two germline ends. The CDR3 has 15 residues. Germline values: CDR1 MDHEN, CDR2 SYDVKM. The chain's CDR3 is CASSPPYGTSGTQYF. The DNA for the CDR3 is TGTGCCAGCAGTCCTCCATACGGGACAAGCGGGACCCAGTACTTC.

This clone was observed a handful of times. The chain carries TRBV10-3 and TRBJ2-5, with 13 bases that match TRBD2. There are 14 residues in the CDR3. CDR1 and CDR2 from the germline V gene are ENHRY and SYGVKD. V was clipped by 4 bases and J by 5 bases; unmatched bases: 1. In DNA form, the CDR3 reads TGTGCCATCAGTGCGACTAGCGGGGGGGAGACCCAGTACTTC. It yields the protein CAISATSGGETQYF.

This clone has a handful of counts. V and J are TRBV4-2 and TRBJ1-4; D is ambiguous. Germline-derived CDR1 and CDR2 are LGHNA and YNFKEQ. The CDR3 covers 15 residues. Deletions cut 1 base from V and 4 bases from J, with 10 bases between. The CDR3 sequence: CASSQGSLNNEKLFF. Here the CDR3 DNA reads TGTGCCAGCAGCCAAGGAAGCCTAAATAATGAAAAACTGTTTTTT.

The chain has TRBV7-8 and TRBJ1-5; possibly TRBD1 for D (6 bases). The CDR3 sequence is 16 residues long. Germline V gene sequence: CDR1 SGHVS, CDR2 FQNEAQ. V lost 5 bases and J 6 bases, leaving 20 bases between the germline ends. DNA for the CDR3: TGTGCCAGCAGCGGAAAACGCACAGGGCGCGGTCAGCCCCAGCATTTT. Its protein product is CASSGKRTGRGQPQHF. Full variable domain (remainder filled in from reference TRBV7-8 and TRBJ1-5): GAGVSQSPRYKVAKRGQDVALRCDPISGHVSLFWYQQALGQGPEFLTYFQNEAQLDKSGLPSDRFFAERPEGSVSTLKIQRTQQEDSAVYLCASSGKRTGRGQPQHFGDGTRLSIL.

V is TRBV5-1 and J is TRBJ1-1, with 9 bases matching TRBD1. The CDR3 covers 14 residues. CDR1 is SGHRS and CDR2 is YFSETQ in the germline V gene. Germline trimming cut 3 bases from V and 14 bases from J; bases unmatched to any gene: 14. This CDR3 reads CASSWRQGDETVFF. In DNA form, the CDR3 reads TGCGCCAGCAGCTGGAGACAGGGGGATGAGACGGTGTTCTTT.

This clone turned up a few times. The J gene is TRBJ1-3, the V gene TRBV30; TRBD1 aligns across 7 bases. Per germline, CDR1 GTSNPN and CDR2 SVGIG (reference sequence). V trimming: 2 bases; J trimming: 2 bases; junction bases outside the gene matches: 6. CDR3 length equals 15 residues. The CDR3 loop reads CAWSTPTGAGNTIYF. CDR3 nucleotide sequence: TGTGCCTGGAGTACCCCCACAGGGGCTGGAAACACCATATATTTT.

This clone came up a few times. The rearrangement uses TRBV30 and TRBJ1-5; D possibly corresponds to TRBD1 (5 bases). Germline CDR1 reads GTSNPN; CDR2 reads SVGIG (reference sequence). The CDR3 spans 13 residues. Trimming stripped 5 bases from V and 3 bases from J, with 11 bases between. The CDR3 spells CAWEEGHNQPQHF. The CDR3 DNA reads TGTGCCTGGGAGGAGGGGCACAATCAGCCCCAGCATTTT.

The chain has TRBV28 and TRBJ1-1; tentatively, D is TRBD1 (6 bases). Trimming cost V 3 bases and J 0 bases, with 26 bases left between them. The CDR3 loop spans 20 amino acids. Germline CDR1 MDHEN, CDR2 SYDVKM. The CDR3 sequence is CASSFGQTGSIILVNTEAFF. In nucleotides, the CDR3 is TGTGCCAGCAGTTTCGGACAGACTGGTTCCATCATACTGGTGAACACTGAAGCTTTCTTT.